This is a list of T cell receptor beta chains from one sample in a study of tumor and adjacent non-tumor tissue in lung cancer. One entry per CDR3 protein, called by TCRdb with MiXCR from the multiplex PCR reads. The sample consists of around 120,000 distinct CDR3 sequences, approximately 71% of them appearing once. The sequencing input was lung tumor tissue. All receptors derive from a man aged 25 to 45 with non-small cell lung cancer. Both conserved end residues are part of each CDR3. A D gene is named only where the DNA matches it firmly. Where a row states a size, it is once, few, many or the class of an expanded clone; other rows omit it.

>.|TRBJ2-1|.|TRBV11-2
TGTAGCAGCAGCCTTATTGCGGAAGGGAATAATGAGCAGTTCTTC
CSSSLIAEGNNEQFF
>.|TRBJ2-2|TRBD2|TRBV4-1
TGCGCCAACAGCCAAGATATCGGGGGGGCGCACACCGGGGAGCTGTCTTTT
CANSQDIGGAHTGELSF
>.|TRBJ1-6|.|TRBV20-1
TGCAGTACTAGGCTCGTCGACACTAGGGATTCACACCTCCATTTT
CSTRLVDTRDSHLHF
>.|TRBJ2-7|.|TRBV12-3/TRBV12-4
TGTGCCAGTAGTTTGTGGTTGCCCCCCTACGAGCAGTACTTC
CASSLWLPPYEQYF
>.|TRBJ2-7|.|TRBV11-2
TGTGCCAGCAGCCCCATACTGGACAAGGGGCACGAGCAGTACTTC
CASSPILDKGHEQYF
>few|TRBJ1-3|.|TRBV5-1
TGCGCCAGCAGCCTGCGTTTGCGGAGCTCTGGAAACACTATATATTTT
CASSLRLRSSGNTIYF
>.|TRBJ2-2|.|TRBV5-6
TGTGCCAGCAGCTTGGTTCCGGCGGGTTTTAGACTGAACACCGGGGAGCTGTTTTTT
CASSLVPAGFRLNTGELFF
>many|TRBJ2-5|TRBD2|TRBV12-3/TRBV12-4
TGTGCCAGCAAGAGAAGCGGGGGTTGGCAAGAGACCCAGTACTTC
CASKRSGGWQETQYF
>.|TRBJ1-5|.|TRBV4-1
TGCGCCAGCAGCCAAGAACAGTGTGGGTCGCTTGGGCCCCAGCATTTT
CASSQEQCGSLGPQHF
>.|TRBJ1-2|.|TRBV7-2
TGTGCCAGCAGATCGAACCGGGACCCCTATGGCTACACCTTC
CASRSNRDPYGYTF
>.|TRBJ1-4|.|TRBV4-1
TGCGCCAGCAGCCAGGGAGCAGCGGGTGTTAATGAAAAACTGTTTTTT
CASSQGAAGVNEKLFF
>many|TRBJ2-2|.|TRBV11-3
TGTGCCAGCAAGGGCGGATCGAACACCGGGGAGCTGTTTTTT
CASKGGSNTGELFF
>many|TRBJ1-4|TRBD1|TRBV10-3
TGTGCCATCAGACCCGGACAGGGGGCAACTAATGAAAAACTGTTTTTT
CAIRPGQGATNEKLFF